Listed below are T cell receptor beta chains from one sample, sequenced in a study of T-cell memory formation after mild COVID-19. TCRdb analysed the 5' RACE reads with MiXCR anew, one entry per CDR3 protein. The table includes 190,000 or so distinct CDR3 sequences, 20% to 25% detected once. Sequencing was done on a sample of PBMCs or a T cell subset sorted from them (not recorded which). These receptor sequences come from an adult woman who had mild COVID-19 (a few samples of this study predate the infection). Cell type and time point are not known. Each CDR3 is given with its conserved first and last residue. A D gene is named only where the DNA matches it firmly. Only some rows state a clone size, as once, few, many or a class for expanded clones.

V	D	size	J	CDR3	DNA
TRBV12-3/TRBV12-4	TRBD2	NA	TRBJ2-7	CASSFWLAGGYSYEQYF	TGTGCCAGCAGTTTTTGGCTAGCGGGAGGTTACTCCTACGAGCAGTACTTC
TRBV5-1	NA	NA	TRBJ1-2	CASSGSGERGTNYGYTF	TGCGCCAGCAGCGGCTCAGGGGAGAGGGGGACTAACTATGGCTACACCTTC
TRBV20-1	NA	few	TRBJ1-2	CSARDPSGFWNYGYTF	TGCAGTGCTAGAGACCCCTCAGGGTTTTGGAACTATGGCTACACCTTC
TRBV19	NA	NA	TRBJ2-7	CASNNRGRGEQYF	TGTGCCAGTAACAACAGAGGCCGAGGCGAGCAGTACTTC
TRBV9	TRBD2	NA	TRBJ2-1	CASSAITSVLSYNEQFF	TGTGCCAGCAGCGCCATTACTAGCGTACTATCCTACAATGAGCAGTTCTTC
TRBV12-3/TRBV12-4	TRBD2	NA	TRBJ2-3	CASSPERGSTDTQYF	TGTGCCAGCAGTCCCGAGCGGGGGAGCACAGATACGCAGTATTTT
TRBV5-6	NA	few	TRBJ2-1	CASSLGRAPSSYNEQFF	TGTGCCAGCAGCTTGGGGAGGGCCCCGAGCTCCTACAATGAGCAGTTCTTC
TRBV12-3/TRBV12-4	NA	NA	TRBJ2-3	CASSIDRDTQYF	TGTGCCAGCAGTATTGACAGGGATACGCAGTATTTT
TRBV7-9	NA	many	TRBJ1-1	CASSLETWGVGAFF	TGTGCCAGCAGCTTAGAGACGTGGGGGGTCGGAGCTTTCTTT
TRBV5-1	NA	few	TRBJ2-1	CASSLLGTASDEQFF	TGCGCCAGCAGCTTGTTGGGTACGGCGTCGGATGAGCAGTTCTTC
TRBV6-2/TRBV6-3	NA	few	TRBJ2-7	CASSSPGPPDYEQYF	TGTGCCAGCAGTTCCCCCGGGCCCCCCGACTACGAGCAGTACTTC
TRBV12-3/TRBV12-4	NA	NA	TRBJ2-7	CASSPGTAYEQYF	TGTGCCAGCAGCCCCGGGACGGCCTACGAGCAGTACTTC
TRBV27	NA	NA	TRBJ1-2	CASSPNLANYGYTF	TGTGCCAGCAGTCCAAACCTAGCTAACTATGGCTACACCTTC
TRBV3-1	NA	NA	TRBJ1-4	CASSQDIPDDEKLFF	TGTGCCAGCAGCCAAGATATCCCAGATGATGAAAAACTGTTTTTT
TRBV6-5	TRBD2	NA	TRBJ2-1	CASSLTSGSSEQFF	TGTGCCAGCAGTCTGACTAGCGGGAGCAGCGAGCAGTTCTTC
TRBV11-2	NA	NA	TRBJ2-3	CASSSYPSDTQYF	TGTGCCAGCAGCTCTTATCCCTCAGATACGCAGTATTTT
TRBV5-1	TRBD2	NA	TRBJ2-7	CASTRGSGDYEQYF	TGCGCCAGCACCCGTGGTAGCGGGGACTACGAGCAGTACTTC
TRBV30	TRBD1	NA	TRBJ1-2	CGRDRGDYGYTF	TGTGGCCGGGACAGGGGGGATTATGGCTACACCTTC
TRBV20-1	TRBD2	few	TRBJ2-1	CSARDHRLADEQFF	TGCAGTGCTAGGGACCACAGACTAGCGGATGAGCAGTTCTTC
TRBV20-1	TRBD2	NA	TRBJ2-1	CSARGGTSGVFEQFF	TGCAGTGCTAGAGGAGGGACTAGCGGGGTCTTTGAGCAGTTCTTC
TRBV25-1	NA	few	TRBJ2-2	CAAGELFF	TGTGCCGCGGGGGAGCTGTTTTTT
TRBV20-1	TRBD1	NA	TRBJ2-7	CSASSGTGGYEQYF	TGCAGTGCTTCCTCCGGGACAGGGGGCTACGAGCAGTACTTC
TRBV12-3/TRBV12-4	NA	NA	TRBJ2-5	CASRAEGQARETQYF	TGTGCCAGCAGGGCAGAGGGACAAGCAAGAGAGACCCAGTACTTC
TRBV12-3/TRBV12-4	NA	few	TRBJ2-5	CASSLRGEQQETQYF	TGTGCCAGCAGTTTAAGAGGAGAACAGCAAGAGACCCAGTACTTC
TRBV9	TRBD2	NA	TRBJ2-1	CASSVDTGTSSYNEQFF	TGTGCCAGCAGCGTAGACACCGGGACTAGCTCCTACAATGAGCAGTTCTTC
TRBV2	NA	NA	TRBJ2-7	CASSDGGPTYEQYF	TGTGCCAGCAGTGATGGGGGGCCCACCTACGAGCAGTACTTC
TRBV6-1	TRBD1	NA	TRBJ2-7	CASSEWGTGGAEQYF	TGTGCCAGCAGTGAATGGGGGACAGGGGGCGCGGAGCAGTACTTC
TRBV6-5	TRBD1	NA	TRBJ1-1	CASSSNRGTEAFF	TGTGCCAGCAGTTCAAACAGGGGCACTGAAGCTTTCTTT
TRBV9	NA	few	TRBJ2-1	CASSVGERHNEQFF	TGTGCCAGCAGCGTAGGCGAGCGGCACAATGAGCAGTTCTTC
TRBV7-9	NA	many	TRBJ2-3	CASSFTGDTDTQYF	TGTGCCAGCAGCTTTACGGGAGACACAGATACGCAGTATTTT
TRBV20-1	TRBD1	NA	TRBJ1-1	CSAVGQPNTEAFF	TGCAGTGCTGTGGGACAGCCGAACACTGAAGCTTTCTTT
TRBV4-2	NA	NA	TRBJ1-1	CASSQGQGPDLTSNTEAFF	TGTGCCAGCAGCCAAGGGCAGGGCCCTGACCTTACTTCGAACACTGAAGCTTTCTTT
TRBV25-1	NA	few	TRBJ2-3	CASSGGVDTQYF	TGTGCCAGCAGTGGAGGAGTGGATACGCAGTATTTT
TRBV2	TRBD2	few	TRBJ2-1	CASRTLADLRDEQFF	TGTGCCAGCAGGACCCTAGCGGACCTTAGGGATGAGCAGTTCTTC
TRBV6-5	TRBD2	NA	TRBJ2-1	CASSASGSYNEQFF	TGTGCCAGCAGCGCTAGCGGGAGTTACAATGAGCAGTTCTTC
TRBV5-6	NA	NA	TRBJ2-3	CASSSVADEGTDTQYF	TGTGCCAGCAGCTCAGTAGCGGATGAGGGCACAGATACGCAGTATTTT
TRBV9	TRBD1	NA	TRBJ1-1	CASSVPRTGLNTEAFF	TGTGCCAGCAGCGTACCCCGGACAGGCCTGAACACTGAAGCTTTCTTT
TRBV7-2	NA	NA	TRBJ2-7	CASSGHGAGNSYEQYF	TGTGCCAGCAGCGGGCATGGGGCGGGCAATTCCTACGAGCAGTACTTC
TRBV3-1	TRBD2	few	TRBJ2-3	CASSQGLAEALTDTQYF	TGTGCCAGCAGCCAGGGACTAGCGGAAGCCCTCACAGATACGCAGTATTTT
TRBV28	TRBD2	NA	TRBJ2-3	CASSIPSGDTQYF	TGTGCCAGCAGCATACCTAGCGGAGATACGCAGTATTTT
TRBV28	TRBD1	few	TRBJ2-1	CASAGTDYNEQFF	TGTGCCAGTGCCGGGACAGATTACAATGAGCAGTTCTTC
TRBV7-8	TRBD2	few	TRBJ2-4	CASSAPLAGGGGNIQYF	TGTGCCAGCAGCGCGCCACTAGCGGGGGGTGGTGGAAACATTCAGTACTTC
TRBV4-1	NA	NA	TRBJ2-1	CASSQGLQEQFF	TGCGCCAGCAGCCAAGGTCTCCAGGAGCAGTTCTTC
TRBV7-9	NA	few	TRBJ1-1	CASSLEGEITNTEAFF	TGTGCCAGCAGCCTAGAGGGGGAAATTACGAACACTGAAGCTTTCTTT
TRBV29-1	NA	NA	TRBJ1-2	CSVDQGPRGYTF	TGCAGCGTTGATCAGGGGCCTAGAGGCTACACCTTC
TRBV9	TRBD1	few	TRBJ2-6	CASSVGTGVWRANVLTF	TGTGCCAGCAGCGTCGGGACAGGGGTATGGAGGGCCAACGTCCTGACTTTC
TRBV6-4	NA	few	TRBJ2-7	CASSEVTYYEQYF	TGTGCCAGCAGTGAAGTTACCTATTACGAGCAGTACTTC
TRBV12-3/TRBV12-4	NA	NA	TRBJ2-7	CASSFGGWYEQYF	TGTGCCAGCAGTTTCGGCGGGTGGTACGAGCAGTACTTC
TRBV6-5	TRBD2	NA	TRBJ2-3	CASRTGLAGDTQYF	TGTGCCAGCAGAACTGGACTAGCGGGGGATACGCAGTATTTT
TRBV6-5	NA	few	TRBJ1-2	CASSYSVFDYGYTF	TGTGCCAGCAGTTACTCGGTTTTTGACTATGGCTACACCTTC
TRBV2	NA	few	TRBJ2-7	CASRRTGANYEQYF	TGTGCCAGCAGGAGGACGGGGGCTAACTACGAGCAGTACTTC
TRBV20-1	TRBD2	NA	TRBJ2-5	CSARGAGRAFGETQYF	TGCAGTGCTAGAGGTGCGGGGAGGGCCTTTGGAGAGACCCAGTACTTC
TRBV12-3/TRBV12-4	NA	NA	TRBJ2-1	CASSPGLIYNEQFF	TGTGCCAGCAGTCCGGGACTCATATACAATGAGCAGTTCTTC